This T cell receptor beta chain was profiled in a study of T cells expressing NK-cell markers. Template switching by 5'RACE with UMIs generated the TCR beta cDNA. TCRdb reprocessed the 5' RACE reads; each CDR3 protein has one entry and no DNA is given. The table for this sample gives approximately 170,000 distinct CDR3 sequences. In regard to this clonotype: Its antigen is as yet unknown.

Germline lookup yields CDR1 SGDLS and CDR2 YYNGEE. There are 12 residues in the CDR3. Study-level points and caveats: For four donors, these clonotypes were likewise the leading ones in the CD3+CD56-NKG2C+ fraction. Whether expanded NKG2C+ T cell clones recognized HCMV stayed uncertain. In a handful of donors, dominant NKG2C+ clonotypes were about 1.0-7.0% of CD8+ T cells.

This clonotype originated in a man aged 18 to 69 in good health. V is TRBV9 and J is TRBJ2-1. The sequenced sample was blood T cells: a sorted CD56 or NKG2C T cell subset, CD4+ or CD8+ T cells, or bulk PBMC T cells (not recorded which). CDR3 sequence reads: CASSVADNEQFF.